This entry lists 28 T cell receptor beta chains sequenced from one sample in a study of cytomegalovirus exposure and HLA in healthy donors. The study ran its PCR with 60 Vbeta and 13 Jbeta primers. The method was immunoSEQ multiplex PCR; TCRdb's version includes in-frame clones alone and lacks a portion of them. The sample has approximately 150,000 clones; roughly 76% are singletons. Material for sequencing was PBMCs. The receptors here all came from a man in his fifties or sixties in good health and CMV-seronegative.

This rearrangement joins TRBV11-2 to TRBJ1-2; no firm D call. There are 15 residues in the CDR3. Trimming left V 4 bases short and J 4 bases short, with 16 bases between. In germline, CDR1 is SGHAT, CDR2 FQNNGV. CDR3 amino acids: CASSSVGGLGYGYTF. As DNA, the CDR3 is TGTGCCAGCAGCTCGGTCGGAGGACTGGGCTATGGCTACACCTTC.

CDR3 sequence: CATSRDWGSGGNEQFF. The CDR3 DNA sequence: TGTGCCACCAGCAGAGATTGGGGTAGCGGGGGGAATGAGCAGTTCTTC. The chain carries TRBV15 and TRBJ2-1; 10 nucleotides match TRBD2. The CDR3 covers 16 residues. With 0 bases clipped from V and 7 bases from J, the junction kept 6 bases outside the gene matches. Germline CDR1 is LNHNV and CDR2 is YYDKDF (reference sequence).

The chain combines TRBV11-3 with TRBJ2-1; possibly TRBD2 for D (5 bases). This CDR3 region has 12 residues. Germline loops: CDR1 SGHNT, CDR2 YENEEA. V lost 3 bases and J 7 bases, leaving 7 bases between the germline ends. Written as DNA, the CDR3 is TGTGCCAGCAGCTTCTCGGGAAATGAGCAGTTCTTC. Protein product: CASSFSGNEQFF.

This clone was counted only a few times. The chain links TRBV9 to TRBJ2-1; 14 bases line up with TRBD2. The CDR3 runs 18 residues. The V gene's germline CDR1 is SGDLS and CDR2 YYNGEE. Trimming took 1 base from V and 4 from J; bases not matched to a gene: 7. The CDR3 nucleotides read TGTGCCAGCAGCGTAAGAGGGACTAGCGGGGGCATTTACAATGAGCAGTTCTTC. Translated: CASSVRGTSGGIYNEQFF.

The chain has TRBV4-1 and TRBJ2-6; 9 positions agree with TRBD2. The CDR3 has 16 residues. The ends lost 0 bases at V and 7 bases at J; junction bases unmatched: 4. Germline assignment: CDR1 MGHRA and CDR2 YSYEKL. The chain's CDR3 is CASSQDSLAGANVLTF. CDR3 nucleotide sequence: TGCGCCAGCAGCCAAGATAGCCTAGCGGGAGCCAACGTCCTGACTTTC.

Written as DNA, the CDR3 is TGCAGCGTCACCCCGGGACAGGACTATGGCTACACCTTC. Translation: CSVTPGQDYGYTF. V usage is TRBV29-1 and J usage is TRBJ1-2; 8 bases align to TRBD1. CDR3 length equals 13 residues. The V and J ends lost 6 bases and 3 bases, in that order; junction bases with no gene match: 6. The germline V gene encodes CDR1 SQVTM and CDR2 ANQGSEA. Full variable domain (missing parts from reference TRBV29-1 and TRBJ1-2): SAVISQKPSRDICQRGTSLTIQCQVDSQVTMMFWYRQQPGQSLTLIATANQGSEATYESGFVIDKFPISRPNLTFSTLTVSNMSPEDSSIYLCSVTPGQDYGYTFGSGTRLTVV.

This rearrangement joins TRBV9 to TRBJ2-7; 14 positions match TRBD2. Germline V gene lookup returns CDR1 SGDLS and CDR2 YYNGEE. The ends lost 3 bases at V and 9 bases at J; junction bases unmatched: 5. The CDR3 runs to 14 residues. In DNA form, the CDR3 reads TGTGCCAGCAGCGAAGGACTAGCGGGAGGTGTGCAGTACTTC. It encodes CASSEGLAGGVQYF.

The gene calls are TRBV29-1 and TRBJ2-7; D is perhaps TRBD2 (8 bases). This CDR3 region has 15 residues. V was shortened by 4 bases and J by 7 bases, with 23 bases between the two germline ends. Germline CDR1 and CDR2: SQVTM and ANQGSEA. CDR3 protein: CSVGVTGTLAAEQYF. The DNA of the CDR3 is TGCAGCGTTGGGGTGACAGGGACACTAGCGGCAGAGCAGTACTTC.

The rearrangement joins TRBV7-6 to TRBJ1-5, with D unclear. The CDR3 has 16 amino acids. V dropped 1 base and J dropped 0 bases, with 10 bases sitting between them. CDR1 is SGHVS and CDR2 is FNYEAQ in the germline V gene. The CDR3: CASSLEQYDSNQPQHF. Here the CDR3 DNA reads TGTGCCAGCAGCTTAGAACAGTACGATAGCAATCAGCCCCAGCATTTT.

The V call is TRBV5-1, the J call TRBJ2-7; 7 nucleotides line up with TRBD2. The CDR3 has 14 amino acids. Unmatched junction bases numbered 5, after V lost 4 bases and J lost 1 base. Germline V gene sequence: CDR1 SGHRS, CDR2 YFSETQ. The CDR3 is CASSTGLSSYEQYF. For the CDR3, the DNA is TGCGCCAGCAGCACGGGACTATCTTCCTACGAGCAGTACTTC.

The gene calls are TRBV29-1 and TRBJ1-2; tentative D call: TRBD1 (5 bases). Looked up from germline, CDR1 is SQVTM and CDR2 is ANQGSEA. The ends were cut back, 5 bases at V and 4 bases at J, with 11 bases in the middle. This CDR3 spans 12 amino acids. The CDR3 region is CSVYQGFYGYTF. DNA for the CDR3: TGCAGCGTTTATCAGGGATTCTATGGCTACACCTTC.

The V and J genes are TRBV7-6 and TRBJ2-3, with D possibly TRBD2 on 5 matching bases. Per germline, CDR1 SGHVS and CDR2 FNYEAQ. The V and J ends lost 1 base and 1 base respectively, with 9 bases between them. The CDR3 consists of 15 residues. The CDR3 DNA is TGTGCCAGCAGCTTAGTAAATAGCGGCACAGATACGCAGTATTTT. Translating gives CASSLVNSGTDTQYF.

This rearrangement joins TRBV11-2 to TRBJ1-2; D might be TRBD1 (5 bases). The V gene lost 3 bases and the J gene lost 8 bases, with 25 bases spanning the gap. The CDR3 runs 17 residues. From germline, CDR1 is SGHAT and CDR2 FQNNGV. In DNA form, the CDR3 reads TGTGCCAGCAGCTTGGGGGGGAGAGGTCCCCTTATGAGAGGCTACACCTTC. This codes for CASSLGGRGPLMRGYTF.

The V gene is TRBV5-4, the J gene TRBJ2-7; D not resolved. The CDR3 runs to 12 residues. V was cut by 0 bases and J by 5 bases, with 6 bases left in between. Germline loops: CDR1 SGHNT, CDR2 YYREEE (reference sequence). The CDR3 nucleotides are TGTGCCAGCAGCTTGGACAACCACGAGCAGTACTTC. Its translation is CASSLDNHEQYF.

The chain joins TRBV9 to TRBJ2-5; 15 bases fit TRBD2. The junction had 12 bases not matched to a gene; V was cut back by 5 bases and J by 1 base. Germline V lookup: CDR1 SGDLS, CDR2 YYNGEE. The CDR3 consists of 19 residues. The CDR3 DNA reads TGTGCCAGCAGTCGGCTTCCCGGGACTAGCGGGGGGACCCAAGAGACCCAGTACTTC. It is translated as CASSRLPGTSGGTQETQYF.

Only one count was recorded for this clone. This chain uses TRBV4-2 with TRBJ2-1; 9 bases map to TRBD2. V was pared by 4 bases and J by 2 bases, with 9 bases of the junction left unmatched. Germline V CDR1 and CDR2: LGHNA, YNFKEQ. This CDR3 has 17 amino acids. The CDR3 spells CASSPIQAGGTYNEQFF. The CDR3 region has the DNA TGTGCCAGCAGCCCCATCCAAGCGGGGGGAACCTACAATGAGCAGTTCTTC.

The V call is TRBV6-1, the J call TRBJ2-3; D perhaps matches TRBD2 (6 bases). The CDR3 extends over 14 amino acids. Germline CDR1 MNHNS, CDR2 SASEGT. V shed 3 bases and J shed 5 bases, with 12 bases lying between them. DNA for the CDR3: TGTGCCAGCAGTGAGCGGTTCGGGGGAGATACGCAGTATTTT. Amino acids: CASSERFGGDTQYF.

The V call is TRBV19, the J call TRBJ2-2; maybe TRBD1 (5 bases). Germline lookup yields CDR1 LNHDA and CDR2 SQIVND (reference sequence). The V and J ends lost 5 bases and 3 bases respectively, with 16 bases between them. This CDR3 spans 16 amino acids. The CDR3 here is CASSPFLQGDTGELFF. In DNA, the CDR3 is TGTGCCAGTAGTCCATTCCTCCAAGGGGACACCGGGGAGCTGTTTTTT.

V gene TRBV6-5 combines with J gene TRBJ1-4; D is ambiguous. The CDR3 has 14 residues. CDR1 is MNHEY, CDR2 SVGAGI, per germline. Trimming took off 0 bases at V and 8 bases at J, with 10 bases between the two ends. In DNA form, the CDR3 reads TGTGCCAGCAGTTACTCGCGAGGCGGCGAAAAACTGTTTTTT. It is translated as CASSYSRGGEKLFF.

The chain employs TRBV6-1 and TRBJ2-7; TRBD2 aligns across 13 bases. V shed 7 bases and J 0 bases; nucleotides not matched to a gene: 3. The CDR3 sequence is 15 residues long. Germline CDR1 and CDR2: MNHNS and SASEGT. CDR3 loop: CASTRTSGGSYEQYF. The CDR3 DNA sequence: TGTGCCAGCACCAGGACTAGCGGGGGCTCCTACGAGCAGTACTTC.

The J gene is TRBJ2-3, the V gene TRBV5-1, with 8 bases that match TRBD1. The J segment lost 1 base and the V segment lost 4 bases, leaving 5 bases of the junction unmatched. The V gene's germline CDR1 is SGHRS and CDR2 YFSETQ. This CDR3 comprises 15 residues. For the CDR3, the DNA is TGCGCCAGCAGCGCGACAGGGGCGGGCACAGATACGCAGTATTTT. Its protein is CASSATGAGTDTQYF.

The chain recombines TRBV28 with TRBJ1-4; D is uncertain. This CDR3 spans 15 amino acids. V was clipped by 3 bases and J by 8 bases, with 16 bases between them. CDR1 is MDHEN and CDR2 is SYDVKM in the germline V gene. In DNA, the CDR3 is TGTGCCAGCAGTTTTGGTCGGAGCCACAAGGAAAAACTGTTTTTT. Its translation is CASSFGRSHKEKLFF.

The chain carries TRBV10-1 and TRBJ2-7, with D unclear. With 2 bases removed from V and 3 bases from J, the gap between germline ends came to 14 bases. This CDR3 is 15 amino acids long. Germline V gene lookup returns CDR1 WNHNN and CDR2 SYGVQD (reference sequence). The CDR3 loop reads CASSESGPPFYEQYF. In nucleotides, the CDR3 is TGCGCCAGCAGTGAGAGTGGCCCCCCCTTCTACGAGCAGTACTTC.

This chain connects TRBV30 to TRBJ2-5; 11 nucleotides line up with TRBD1. The CDR3 contains 15 residues. Trimming took 5 bases from V and 4 from J; bases not matched to a gene: 9. Germline V gene sequence: CDR1 GTSNPN, CDR2 SVGIG (reference sequence). CDR3 region: CAWDRDRGVLETQYF. In nucleotides, the CDR3 is TGTGCCTGGGACCGGGACAGGGGGGTTTTAGAGACCCAGTACTTC.

The rearrangement uses TRBV7-3 and TRBJ1-1; D is ambiguous. Germline CDR1 is SGHTA and CDR2 is FQGTGA. V was trimmed by 0 bases and J by 1 base, leaving 15 bases between them. This CDR3 contains 17 residues. The CDR3 bases are TGTGCCAGCAGCTTAACCCCCCCGGGTTCGGGGAACACTGAAGCTTTCTTT. Translation gives CASSLTPPGSGNTEAFF.

V gene TRBV7-9 combines with J gene TRBJ2-2; no clear D. The CDR3 is 14 residues long. Trimming took off 5 bases at V and 2 bases at J, with 9 bases between the two ends. Germline lookup yields CDR1 SEHNR and CDR2 FQNEAQ (reference sequence). The CDR3 nucleotides are TGTGCCAGCAGCCTCGAGGCCAACACCGGGGAGCTGTTTTTT. Its protein is CASSLEANTGELFF.

The J gene is TRBJ2-1, the V gene TRBV28; TRBD2 matches 13 bases. The V segment lost 1 base and the J segment 5 bases; nucleotides outside the gene matches: 11. The CDR3 consists of 19 residues. CDR1 and CDR2 (germline): MDHEN, SYDVKM. The CDR3 sequence: CASSLFWTSGSRVHNEQFF. CDR3 sequence (DNA): TGTGCCAGCAGTTTATTCTGGACTAGCGGGAGTCGGGTCCACAATGAGCAGTTCTTC. The complete variable domain, with remaining parts taken from reference TRBV28 and TRBJ2-1, reads DVKVTQSSRYLVKRTGEKVFLECVQDMDHENMFWYRQDPGLGLRLIYFSYDVKMKEKGDIPEGYSVSREKKERFSLILESASTNQTSMYLCASSLFWTSGSRVHNEQFFGPGTRLTVL.

V usage is TRBV6-5 and J usage is TRBJ1-5; D ambiguous. This CDR3 has 13 residues. The V end lost 0 bases, the J end lost 7 bases, and 7 bases lay between the germline ends. CDR1 and CDR2 from the germline V gene are MNHEY and SVGAGI. DNA of the CDR3: TGTGCCAGCAGTTACTCGAACAGCCAGCCCCAGCATTTT. It codes for CASSYSNSQPQHF.